Each of the 14 T cell receptor beta chains below was sequenced from the same sample in a study of T cell repertoires in cytomegalovirus infection. TCRdb reanalysed the reads using MiXCR and keeps one entry per CDR3 protein. Of hundreds of thousands of distinct CDR3 sequences in the sample, roughly 24% were seen once. Sequencing was performed on CD8+ T cells from PBMCs. The receptors stem from a human donor in good health (CMV status not recorded). Some clones in this sample may be carry-over from other donors' samples.

This clonotype was observed a handful of times. DNA for the CDR3: TGCAGCGTCGGCTGGGGAGATACGCAGTATTTT. It translates to CSVGWGDTQYF. This chain links TRBV29-1 with TRBJ2-3; no firm D call. V lost 6 bases and J lost 5, with 9 bases in between. The CDR3 extends over 11 amino acids. Germline V CDR1 and CDR2: SQVTM, ANQGSEA.

This clonotype was counted a few times. The chain carries TRBV5-1 and TRBJ2-7; 11 positions agree with TRBD1. Germline trimming cut 2 bases from V and 2 bases from J; bases unmatched to any gene: 18. Germline CDR1 and CDR2: SGHRS and YFSETQ. This CDR3 is 20 amino acids long. This CDR3 reads CASSFTPGQGDLRSAYEQYF. CDR3 nucleotides: TGCGCCAGCAGCTTTACCCCGGGACAGGGGGATTTGAGGAGCGCCTACGAGCAGTACTTC. Full variable domain (outside the CDR3, taken from reference TRBV5-1 and TRBJ2-7): KAGVTQTPRYLIKTRGQQVTLSCSPISGHRSVSWYQQTPGQGLQFLFEYFSETQRNKGNFPGRFSGRQFSNSRSEMNVSTLELGDSALYLCASSFTPGQGDLRSAYEQYFGPGTRLTVT.

CDR3 DNA: TGTGCCAGCAGTTGGGGTGCAGGGAGGGGGGTGGGCAATCAGCCCCAGCATTTT. Residues: CASSWGAGRGVGNQPQHF. The V and J genes are TRBV6-6 and TRBJ1-5, with a weak D call TRBD1 (6 bases). The V end was cut by 4 bases, the J end by 2 bases, with 21 bases between. The CDR3 is 18 residues long. Germline V gene data show CDR1 as MNHNY and CDR2 as SVGAGI (reference sequence).

There are a few counts of this clonotype. The chain employs TRBV7-3 and TRBJ1-6; D unresolved. Deletions cut 5 bases from V and 8 bases from J, with 16 bases between. CDR1 and CDR2 (germline): SGHTA, FQGTGA. The CDR3 covers 15 residues. The CDR3: CASSRTGTSDSPLHF. CDR3 nucleotides: TGTGCCAGCAGCAGAACCGGAACAAGCGATTCACCCCTCCACTTT.

This clonotype came up many times. V is TRBV7-2 and J is TRBJ2-1, with 8 bases aligning to TRBD1. The CDR3 runs 17 residues. V was pared by 1 base and J by 4 bases, with 9 bases of the junction left unmatched. Germline values: CDR1 SGHTA, CDR2 FQGNSA. CDR3 DNA sequence: TGTGCCAGCAGCTTAGGTAGAACCGGGACAGGATACAATGAGCAGTTCTTC. Its protein product is CASSLGRTGTGYNEQFF. Supplemented by reference TRBV7-2 and TRBJ2-1, the full variable domain reads GAGVSQSPSNKVTEKGKDVELRCDPISGHTALYWYRQSLGQGLEFLIYFQGNSAPDKSGLPSDRFSAERTGGSVSTLTIQRTQQEDSAVYLCASSLGRTGTGYNEQFFGPGTRLTVL.

The rearrangement uses TRBV29-1 and TRBJ2-3; D gene unclear. V lost 4 bases and J 6 bases, leaving 11 bases between the germline ends. Germline loops: CDR1 SQVTM, CDR2 ANQGSEA. The CDR3 extends over 12 amino acids. CDR3 coding DNA: TGCAGCGTTGGGTCTGGGGATGATACGCAGTATTTT. It encodes CSVGSGDDTQYF.

A word on this clonotype: A single base separates this from a much larger clone, so it may be a read error. This chain connects TRBV28 to TRBJ1-4, with 10 bases fitting TRBD1. The germline V gene encodes CDR1 MDHEN and CDR2 SYDVKM. CDR3 length equals 17 residues. DNA for the CDR3: TGTGCCAGCAGTTCCCCGGGACAGGGGCCAATTAATGAAAAACCGTTTTTT. Protein sequence: CASSSPGQGPINEKPFF.

The table lists this clonotype with a few counts. CDR3: CAISDATGYTF. The CDR3 nucleotides are TGTGCCATCAGTGACGCGACTGGCTACACCTTC. The rearrangement joins TRBV10-3 to TRBJ1-2; no clear D gene. This CDR3 region has 11 residues. The V gene's germline CDR1 is ENHRY and CDR2 SYGVKD. The V end lost 3 bases, the J end lost 7 bases, and 6 bases lay between the germline ends.

The chain uses TRBV6-8 and TRBJ1-2; D gene ambiguous. V was shortened by 1 base and J by 3 bases, with 12 bases between the two germline ends. The CDR3 is made up of 15 amino acids. Germline loops: CDR1 MNHGY, CDR2 SAAAGT. For the CDR3, the DNA is TGTGCCAGCAGTTACTACGCGGACGACTACTATGGCTACACCTTC. It is translated as CASSYYADDYYGYTF.

The rearrangement links TRBV6-5 to TRBJ2-1, with TRBD2 identical over 10 bases. This CDR3 is built from 15 residues. V lost 6 bases to trimming and J lost 6 bases; unmatched junction nucleotides: 8. The germline V gene has CDR1 MNHEY and CDR2 SVGAGI. This CDR3 is CASSHDSGGFNEQFF. The CDR3 nucleotides are TGTGCCAGCAGCCATGATAGCGGGGGGTTCAATGAGCAGTTCTTC.

The table lists this clonotype with a few counts. The CDR3 nucleotides read TGTGCCAGCAGTGGCCCGGGACTAGCGGGGGGAAATGAGCAGTTCTTC. As protein: CASSGPGLAGGNEQFF. The rearrangement joins TRBV2 to TRBJ2-1; TRBD2 matches at 15 bases. The germline V gene has CDR1 SNHLY and CDR2 FYNNEI. The CDR3 contains 16 residues. V lost 4 bases to trimming and J lost 7 bases; unmatched junction nucleotides: 5.

V usage is TRBV29-1 and J usage is TRBJ2-1; perhaps TRBD1 as D (6 bases). V dropped 5 bases and J dropped 7 bases, with 12 bases sitting between them. The CDR3 contains 12 residues. From germline, CDR1 is SQVTM and CDR2 ANQGSEA. CDR3 loop: CSVWQGWNEQFF. The CDR3 DNA is TGCAGCGTTTGGCAGGGGTGGAATGAGCAGTTCTTC.

For this clonotype: This may be a read error: a much more frequent sequence differs by one nucleotide. This chain uses TRBV20-1 with TRBJ2-7, with D possibly being TRBD1 (7 bases). This CDR3 region has 20 residues. Germline V gives CDR1 DFQATT, CDR2 SNEGSKA (reference sequence). The V and J ends lost 1 base and 5 bases respectively, with 33 bases between them. The CDR3 sequence: CSARGTPFPSRGAFNHEQYF. For the CDR3, the DNA is TGCAGTGCTAGAGGGACCCCCTTTCCTAGCAGGGGGGCGTTTAACCACGAGCAGTACTTC.

The V gene is TRBV20-1, the J gene TRBJ2-1, with 15 bases aligning to TRBD2. Germline V lookup: CDR1 DFQATT, CDR2 SNEGSKA (reference sequence). CDR3 size: 16 residues. V gave up 3 bases and J gave up 10 bases; unmatched junction bases: 10. The CDR3 region has the DNA TGCAGTGCTAGTATGGGGGGGACTAGCGGGGGGACCGAGCAGTTCTTC. This translates into CSASMGGTSGGTEQFF.